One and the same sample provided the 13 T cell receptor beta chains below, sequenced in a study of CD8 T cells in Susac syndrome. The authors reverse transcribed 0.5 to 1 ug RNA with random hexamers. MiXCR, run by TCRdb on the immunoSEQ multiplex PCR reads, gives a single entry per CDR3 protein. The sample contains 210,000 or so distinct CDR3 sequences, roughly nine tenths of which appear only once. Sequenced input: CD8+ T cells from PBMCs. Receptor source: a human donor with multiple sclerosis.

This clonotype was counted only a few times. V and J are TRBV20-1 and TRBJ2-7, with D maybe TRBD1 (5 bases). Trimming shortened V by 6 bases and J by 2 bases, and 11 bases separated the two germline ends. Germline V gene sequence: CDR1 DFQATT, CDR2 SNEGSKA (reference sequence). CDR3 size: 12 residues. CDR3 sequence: CSATLDTYEQYF. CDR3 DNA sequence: TGCAGTGCCACCCTGGACACCTACGAGCAGTACTTC.

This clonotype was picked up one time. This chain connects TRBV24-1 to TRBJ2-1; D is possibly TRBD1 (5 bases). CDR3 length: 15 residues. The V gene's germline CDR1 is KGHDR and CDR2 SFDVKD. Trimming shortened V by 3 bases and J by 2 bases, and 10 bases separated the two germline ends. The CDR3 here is CATSDDDSPYNEQFF. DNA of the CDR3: TGTGCCACCAGTGATGACGACAGTCCCTACAATGAGCAGTTCTTC.

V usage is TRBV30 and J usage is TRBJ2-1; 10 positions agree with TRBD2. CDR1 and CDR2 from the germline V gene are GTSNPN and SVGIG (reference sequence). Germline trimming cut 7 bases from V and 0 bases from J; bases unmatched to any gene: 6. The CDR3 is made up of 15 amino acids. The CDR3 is CASSGGDSSYNEQFF. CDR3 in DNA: TGTGCCTCGAGCGGGGGGGACAGCTCCTACAATGAGCAGTTCTTC.

CDR3 nucleotide sequence: TGCGCCAGCAGCTTGGTGGAGGGATACGAGCAGTACTTC. Translating it yields CASSLVEGYEQYF. The gene calls are TRBV5-1 and TRBJ2-7; perhaps TRBD2 as D (6 bases). CDR1 and CDR2 from the germline V gene are SGHRS and YFSETQ. The CDR3 is 13 residues long. V was trimmed by 0 bases and J by 4 bases, leaving 8 bases between them.

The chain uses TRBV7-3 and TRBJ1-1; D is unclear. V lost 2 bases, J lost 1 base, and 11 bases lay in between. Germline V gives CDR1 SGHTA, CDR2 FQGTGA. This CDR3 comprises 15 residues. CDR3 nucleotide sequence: TGTGCCAGCAGCTTAGATCCGGGAGAGAACACTGAAGCTTTCTTT. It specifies CASSLDPGENTEAFF.

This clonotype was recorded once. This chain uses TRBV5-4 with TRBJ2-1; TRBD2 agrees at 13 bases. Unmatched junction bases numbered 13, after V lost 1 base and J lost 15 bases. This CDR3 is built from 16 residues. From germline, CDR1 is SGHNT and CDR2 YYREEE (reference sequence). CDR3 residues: CASSLKRLAGGDNLFF. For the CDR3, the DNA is TGTGCCAGCAGCTTGAAGAGACTAGCGGGGGGCGATAACCTGTTCTTC.

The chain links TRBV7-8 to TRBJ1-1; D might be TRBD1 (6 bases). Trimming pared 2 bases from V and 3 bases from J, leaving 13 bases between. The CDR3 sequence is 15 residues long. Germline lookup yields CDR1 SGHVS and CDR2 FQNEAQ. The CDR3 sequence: CASSLLGAEDTEAFF. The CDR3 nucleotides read TGTGCCAGCAGCTTACTGGGGGCCGAGGACACTGAAGCTTTCTTT.

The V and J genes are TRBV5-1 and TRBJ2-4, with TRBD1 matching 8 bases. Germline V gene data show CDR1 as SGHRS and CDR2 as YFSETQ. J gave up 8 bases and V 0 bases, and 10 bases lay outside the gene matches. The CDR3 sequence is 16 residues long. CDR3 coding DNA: TGCGCCAGCAGCTTGGATTCCGGACAGGGATGGGACATTCAGTACTTC. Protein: CASSLDSGQGWDIQYF.

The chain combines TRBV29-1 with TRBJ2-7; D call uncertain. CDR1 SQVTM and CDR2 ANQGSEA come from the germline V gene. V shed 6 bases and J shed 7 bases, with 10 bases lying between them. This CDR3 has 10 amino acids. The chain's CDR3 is CSVIVGEQYF. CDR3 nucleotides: TGCAGCGTCATAGTTGGAGAGCAGTACTTC.

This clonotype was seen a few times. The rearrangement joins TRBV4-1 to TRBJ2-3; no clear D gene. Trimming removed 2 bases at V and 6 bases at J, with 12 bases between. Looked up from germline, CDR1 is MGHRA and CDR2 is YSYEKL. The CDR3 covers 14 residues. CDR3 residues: CASSQPPQWDTQYF. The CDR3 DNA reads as TGCGCCAGCAGCCAACCTCCACAGTGGGATACGCAGTATTTT.

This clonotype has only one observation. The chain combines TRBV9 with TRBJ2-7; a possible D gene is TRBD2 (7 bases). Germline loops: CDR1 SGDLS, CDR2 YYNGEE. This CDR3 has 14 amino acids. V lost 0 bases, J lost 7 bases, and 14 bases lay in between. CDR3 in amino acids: CASSVGSRGGEQYF. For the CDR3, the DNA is TGTGCCAGCAGCGTAGGGAGCAGGGGAGGGGAGCAGTACTTC.

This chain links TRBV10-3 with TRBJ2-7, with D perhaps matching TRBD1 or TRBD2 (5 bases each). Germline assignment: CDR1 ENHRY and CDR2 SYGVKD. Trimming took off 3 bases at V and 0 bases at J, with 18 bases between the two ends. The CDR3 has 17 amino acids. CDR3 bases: TGTGCCATCAGTGACCCACCGAGGGGAAGGTCCTCCTACGAGCAGTACTTC. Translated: CAISDPPRGRSSYEQYF.

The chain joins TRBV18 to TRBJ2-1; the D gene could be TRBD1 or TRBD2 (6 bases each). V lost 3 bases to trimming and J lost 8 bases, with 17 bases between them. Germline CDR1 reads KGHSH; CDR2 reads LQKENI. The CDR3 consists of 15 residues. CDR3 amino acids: CASSPAFYGGDEQFF. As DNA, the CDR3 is TGTGCCAGCTCACCCGCATTTTACGGGGGCGATGAGCAGTTCTTC. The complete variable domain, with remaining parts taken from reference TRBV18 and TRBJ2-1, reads NAGVMQNPRHLVRRRGQEARLRCSPMKGHSHVYWYRQLPEEGLKFMVYLQKENIIDESGMPKERFSAEFPKEGPSILRIQQVVRGDSAAYFCASSPAFYGGDEQFFGPGTRLTVL.